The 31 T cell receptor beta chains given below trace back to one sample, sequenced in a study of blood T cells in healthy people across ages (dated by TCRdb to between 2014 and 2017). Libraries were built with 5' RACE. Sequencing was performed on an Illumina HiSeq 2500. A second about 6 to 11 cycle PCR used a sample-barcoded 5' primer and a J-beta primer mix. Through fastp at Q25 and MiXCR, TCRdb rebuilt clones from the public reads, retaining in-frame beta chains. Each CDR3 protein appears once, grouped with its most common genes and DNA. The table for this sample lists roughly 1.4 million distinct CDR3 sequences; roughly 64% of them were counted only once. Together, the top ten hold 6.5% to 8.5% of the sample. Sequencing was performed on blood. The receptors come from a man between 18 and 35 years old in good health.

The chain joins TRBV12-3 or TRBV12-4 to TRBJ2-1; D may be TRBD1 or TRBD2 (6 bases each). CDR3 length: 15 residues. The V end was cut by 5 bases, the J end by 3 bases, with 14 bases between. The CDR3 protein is CASSRMGGGYNEQFF. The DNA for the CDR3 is TGTGCCAGCAGTCGAATGGGGGGCGGCTACAATGAGCAGTTCTTC.

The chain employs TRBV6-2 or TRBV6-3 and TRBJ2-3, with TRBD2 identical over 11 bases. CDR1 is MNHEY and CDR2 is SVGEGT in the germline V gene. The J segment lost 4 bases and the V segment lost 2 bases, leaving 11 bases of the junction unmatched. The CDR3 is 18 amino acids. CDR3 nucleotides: TGTGCCAGCAGTTACCCTCCACTAGCGGGAGTTTTCTCAGATACGCAGTATTTT. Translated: CASSYPPLAGVFSDTQYF.

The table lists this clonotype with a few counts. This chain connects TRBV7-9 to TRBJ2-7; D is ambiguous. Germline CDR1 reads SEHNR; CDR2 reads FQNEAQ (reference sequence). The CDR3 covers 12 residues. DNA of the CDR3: TGTGCTCACGGTGGATCTACGAAAGAGCAGTACTTC. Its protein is CAHGGSTKEQYF.

CDR3 amino acids: CASSPQAAGANVLTF. The DNA of the CDR3 is TGTGCCAGCTCACCACAGGCAGCTGGGGCCAACGTCCTGACTTTC. The genes are TRBV18 and TRBJ2-6; no clear D gene. Germline loops: CDR1 KGHSH, CDR2 LQKENI. The CDR3 is 15 amino acids. Between the trimmed V and J ends, which lost 1 base and 2 bases, there was a span of 6 bases.

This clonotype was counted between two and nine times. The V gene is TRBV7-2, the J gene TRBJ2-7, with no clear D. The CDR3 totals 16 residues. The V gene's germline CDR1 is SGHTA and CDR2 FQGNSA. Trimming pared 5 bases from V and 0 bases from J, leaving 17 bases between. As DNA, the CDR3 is TGTGCCAGCAGCCCCATTGGTGGTTTCGGCTCCTACGAGCAGTACTTC. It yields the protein CASSPIGGFGSYEQYF.

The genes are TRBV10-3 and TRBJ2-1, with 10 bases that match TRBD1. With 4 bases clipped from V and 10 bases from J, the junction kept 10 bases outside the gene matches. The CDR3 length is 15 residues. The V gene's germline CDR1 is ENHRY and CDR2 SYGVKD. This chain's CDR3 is CAISVGDRGRYEQFF. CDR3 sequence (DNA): TGTGCCATCAGTGTGGGGGACAGGGGTCGCTACGAGCAGTTCTTC.

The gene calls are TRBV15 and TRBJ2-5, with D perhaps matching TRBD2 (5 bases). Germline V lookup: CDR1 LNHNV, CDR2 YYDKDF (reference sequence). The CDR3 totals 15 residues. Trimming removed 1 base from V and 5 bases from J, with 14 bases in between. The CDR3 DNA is TGTGCCACCAGCAGAGGCGAACTAGGTTTGGAGACCCAGTACTTC. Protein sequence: CATSRGELGLETQYF.

The chain's CDR3 is CASRDRDSYEQYF. In DNA, the CDR3 is TGTGCCAGCAGGGACAGGGACTCCTACGAGCAGTACTTC. The rearrangement links TRBV14 to TRBJ2-7, with 8 bases aligning to TRBD1. Germline-derived CDR1 and CDR2 are SGHDN and FVKESK. J gave up 0 bases and V 6 bases, and 1 base lay outside the gene matches. This CDR3 has 13 residues.

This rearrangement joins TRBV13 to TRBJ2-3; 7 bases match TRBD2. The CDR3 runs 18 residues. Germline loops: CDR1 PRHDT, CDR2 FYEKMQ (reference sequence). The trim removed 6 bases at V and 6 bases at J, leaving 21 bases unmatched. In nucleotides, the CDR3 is TGTGCCAGCAGTCAAAGAGTAACCCTAGCGGCAGGCTCCGATACGCAGTATTTT. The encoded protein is CASSQRVTLAAGSDTQYF.

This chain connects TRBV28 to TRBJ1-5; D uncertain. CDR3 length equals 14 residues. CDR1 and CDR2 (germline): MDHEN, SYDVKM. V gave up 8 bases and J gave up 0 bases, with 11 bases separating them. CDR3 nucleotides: TGTGCCAGCCTGCCACAGATTAGCAATCAGCCCCAGCATTTT. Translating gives CASLPQISNQPQHF.

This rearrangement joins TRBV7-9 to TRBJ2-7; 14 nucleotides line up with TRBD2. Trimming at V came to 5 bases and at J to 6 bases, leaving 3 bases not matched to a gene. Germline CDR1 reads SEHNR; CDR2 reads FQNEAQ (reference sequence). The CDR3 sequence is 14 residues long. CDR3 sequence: CASSQGLAGGEQYF. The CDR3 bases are TGTGCCAGCAGCCAAGGACTAGCGGGAGGCGAGCAGTACTTC.

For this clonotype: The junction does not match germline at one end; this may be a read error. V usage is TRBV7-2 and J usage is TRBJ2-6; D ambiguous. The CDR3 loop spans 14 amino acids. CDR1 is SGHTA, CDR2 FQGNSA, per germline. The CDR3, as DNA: TGTGCCAGCGGCTTGACCTCTGGGGCCAACGTCCTGACTTTC. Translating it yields CASGLTSGANVLTF.

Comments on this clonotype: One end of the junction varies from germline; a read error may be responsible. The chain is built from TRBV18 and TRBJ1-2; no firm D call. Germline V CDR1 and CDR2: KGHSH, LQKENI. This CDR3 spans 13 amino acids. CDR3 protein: CASAPEDNYGYTF. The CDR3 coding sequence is TGTGCCAGCGCACCTGAAGATAACTATGGCTACACCTTC.

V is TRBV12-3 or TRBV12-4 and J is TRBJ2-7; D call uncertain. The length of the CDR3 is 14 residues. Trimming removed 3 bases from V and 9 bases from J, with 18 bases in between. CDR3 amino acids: CASSFAHEAGMQYF. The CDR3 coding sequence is TGTGCCAGCAGTTTCGCCCACGAGGCAGGCATGCAGTACTTC.

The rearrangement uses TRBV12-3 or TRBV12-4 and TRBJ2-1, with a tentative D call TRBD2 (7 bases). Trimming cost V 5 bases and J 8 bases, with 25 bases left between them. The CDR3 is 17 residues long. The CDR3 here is CASSDPDPGLGGHEQFF. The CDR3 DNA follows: TGTGCCAGCAGTGATCCCGACCCGGGGCTCGGGGGGCATGAGCAGTTCTTC.

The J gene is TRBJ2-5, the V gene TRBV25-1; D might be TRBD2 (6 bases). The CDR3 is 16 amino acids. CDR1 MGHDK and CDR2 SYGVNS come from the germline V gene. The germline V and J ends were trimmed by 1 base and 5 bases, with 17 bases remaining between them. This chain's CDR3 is CASSELDREMVETQYF. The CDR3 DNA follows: TGTGCCAGCAGTGAATTAGACCGGGAGATGGTGGAGACCCAGTACTTC. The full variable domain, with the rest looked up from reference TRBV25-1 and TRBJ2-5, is EADIYQTPRYLVIGTGKKITLECSQTMGHDKMYWYQQDPGMELHLIHYSYGVNSTEKGDLSSESTVSRIRTEHFPLTLESARPSHTSQYLCASSELDREMVETQYFGPGTRLLVL.

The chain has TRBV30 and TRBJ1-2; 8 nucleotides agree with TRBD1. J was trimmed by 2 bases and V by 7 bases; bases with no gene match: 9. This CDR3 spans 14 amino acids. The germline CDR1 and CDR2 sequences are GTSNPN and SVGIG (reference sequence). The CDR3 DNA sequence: TGTGCCTCAAAGGACAGGGCGGGGAACTATGGCTACACCTTC. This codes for CASKDRAGNYGYTF.

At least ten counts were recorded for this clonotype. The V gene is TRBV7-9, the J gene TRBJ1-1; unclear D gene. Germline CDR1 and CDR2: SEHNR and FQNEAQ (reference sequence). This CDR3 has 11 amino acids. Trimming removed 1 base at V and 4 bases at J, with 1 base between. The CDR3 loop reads CASSLVTEAFF. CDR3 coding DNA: TGTGCCAGCAGCTTAGTCACTGAAGCTTTCTTT. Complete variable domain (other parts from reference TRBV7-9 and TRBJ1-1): DTGVSQNPRHKITKRGQNVTFRCDPISEHNRLYWYRQTLGQGPEFLTYFQNEAQLEKSRLLSDRFSAERPKGSFSTLEIQRTEQGDSAMYLCASSLVTEAFFGQGTRLTVV.

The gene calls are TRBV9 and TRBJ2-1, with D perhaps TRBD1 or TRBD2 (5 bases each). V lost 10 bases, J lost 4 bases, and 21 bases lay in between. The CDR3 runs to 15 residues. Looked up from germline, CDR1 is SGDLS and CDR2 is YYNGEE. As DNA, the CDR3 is TGTGCCTCTAGGACCCAACTAGGGGAATACAATGAGCAGTTCTTC. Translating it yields CASRTQLGEYNEQFF.

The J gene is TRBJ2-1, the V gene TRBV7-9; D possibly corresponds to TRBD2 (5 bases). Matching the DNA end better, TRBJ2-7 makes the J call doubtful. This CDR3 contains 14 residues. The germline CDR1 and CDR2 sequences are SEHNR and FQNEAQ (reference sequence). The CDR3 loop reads CASSPSGTYNEQYF. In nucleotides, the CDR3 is TGTGCCAGCAGTCCCAGCGGAACGTACAATGAGCAGTACTTC.

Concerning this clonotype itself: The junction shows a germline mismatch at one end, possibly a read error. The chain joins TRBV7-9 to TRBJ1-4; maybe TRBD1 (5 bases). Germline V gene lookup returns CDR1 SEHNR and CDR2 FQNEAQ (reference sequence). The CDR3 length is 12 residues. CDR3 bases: TGTGCCAGCAGCCCTGGGACGGAAAGACTGTTTTTT. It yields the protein CASSPGTERLFF.

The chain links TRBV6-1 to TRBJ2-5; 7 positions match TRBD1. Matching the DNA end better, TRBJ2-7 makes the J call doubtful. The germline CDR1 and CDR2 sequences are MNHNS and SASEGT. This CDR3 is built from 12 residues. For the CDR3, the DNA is TGTGCCACCGGACAGGCGGTCTACGAGCAGTACTTC. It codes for CATGQAVYEQYF.

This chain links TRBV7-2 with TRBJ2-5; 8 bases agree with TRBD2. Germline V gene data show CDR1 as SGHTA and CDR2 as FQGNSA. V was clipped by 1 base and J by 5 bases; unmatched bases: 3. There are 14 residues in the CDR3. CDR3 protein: CASSLGTSYETQYF. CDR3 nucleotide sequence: TGTGCCAGCAGCTTAGGGACTAGCTATGAGACCCAGTACTTC.

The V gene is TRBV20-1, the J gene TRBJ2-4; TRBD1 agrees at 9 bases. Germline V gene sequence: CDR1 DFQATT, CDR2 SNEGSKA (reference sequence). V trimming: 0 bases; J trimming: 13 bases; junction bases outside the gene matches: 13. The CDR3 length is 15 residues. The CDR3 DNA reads TGCAGTGCTAGAGATGGGGACAGGGTGAATGGGGAGCAGTACTTC. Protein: CSARDGDRVNGEQYF.

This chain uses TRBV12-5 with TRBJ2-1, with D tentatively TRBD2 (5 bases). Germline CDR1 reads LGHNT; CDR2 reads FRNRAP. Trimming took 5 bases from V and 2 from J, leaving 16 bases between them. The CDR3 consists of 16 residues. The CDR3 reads CASGSGDRVPYNEQFF. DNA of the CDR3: TGTGCTAGTGGTAGCGGTGACCGCGTCCCCTACAATGAGCAGTTCTTC.

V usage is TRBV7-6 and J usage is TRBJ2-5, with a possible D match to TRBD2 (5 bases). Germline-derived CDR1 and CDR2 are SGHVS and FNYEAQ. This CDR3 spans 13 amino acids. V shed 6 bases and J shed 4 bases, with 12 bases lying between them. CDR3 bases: TGTGCCAGCAGGGCCTCCGAGGGAGAGACCCAGTACTTC. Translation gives CASRASEGETQYF.

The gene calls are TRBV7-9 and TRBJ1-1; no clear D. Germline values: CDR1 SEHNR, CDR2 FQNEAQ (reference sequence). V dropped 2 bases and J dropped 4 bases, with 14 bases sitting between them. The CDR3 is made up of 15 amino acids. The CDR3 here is CASSLSVGRATEAFF. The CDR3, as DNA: TGTGCCAGCAGCTTATCCGTAGGGAGGGCCACTGAAGCTTTCTTT.

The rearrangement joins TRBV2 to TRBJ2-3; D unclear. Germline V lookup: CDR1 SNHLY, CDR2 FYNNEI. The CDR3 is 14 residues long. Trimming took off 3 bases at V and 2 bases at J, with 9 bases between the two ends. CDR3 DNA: TGTGCCAGCAGTGATGTCACAACCACAGATACGCAGTATTTT. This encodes CASSDVTTTDTQYF.

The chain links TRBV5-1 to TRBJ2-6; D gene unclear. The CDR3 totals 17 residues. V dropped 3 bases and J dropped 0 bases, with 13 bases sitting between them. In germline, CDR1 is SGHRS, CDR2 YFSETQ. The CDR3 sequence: CASSWKDGSSGANVLTF. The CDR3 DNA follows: TGCGCCAGCAGCTGGAAAGACGGCAGCTCTGGGGCCAACGTCCTGACTTTC. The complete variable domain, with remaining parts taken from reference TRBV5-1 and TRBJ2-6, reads KAGVTQTPRYLIKTRGQQVTLSCSPISGHRSVSWYQQTPGQGLQFLFEYFSETQRNKGNFPGRFSGRQFSNSRSEMNVSTLELGDSALYLCASSWKDGSSGANVLTFGAGSRLTVL.

As DNA, the CDR3 is TGTGCCAGCCAACTAGCATCCGATACGCAGTATTTT. Residues: CASQLASDTQYF. The rearrangement links TRBV6-1 to TRBJ2-3; the D gene is possibly TRBD2 (6 bases). The CDR3 length is 12 residues. V lost 8 bases to trimming and J lost 6 bases, with 12 bases between them. Per the germline V gene, CDR1 is MNHNS and CDR2 is SASEGT.

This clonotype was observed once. The CDR3 DNA follows: TGTGCCAGCAGCCCTACACTAGGGGGGTTTTATGGCTACACCTTC. Protein product: CASSPTLGGFYGYTF. The chain carries TRBV14 and TRBJ1-2; D is perhaps TRBD1 (6 bases). Trimming removed 4 bases from V and 5 bases from J, with 17 bases in between. Germline values: CDR1 SGHDN, CDR2 FVKESK. The CDR3 runs 15 residues.